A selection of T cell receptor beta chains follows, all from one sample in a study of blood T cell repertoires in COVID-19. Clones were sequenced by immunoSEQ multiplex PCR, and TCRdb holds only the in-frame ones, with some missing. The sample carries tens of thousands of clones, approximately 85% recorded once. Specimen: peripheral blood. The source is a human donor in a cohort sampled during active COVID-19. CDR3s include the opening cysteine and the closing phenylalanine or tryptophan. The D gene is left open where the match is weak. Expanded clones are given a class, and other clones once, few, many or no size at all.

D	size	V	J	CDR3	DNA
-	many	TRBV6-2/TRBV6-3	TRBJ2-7	CASSPPGGASYEQYF	TGTGCCAGCAGCCCTCCAGGCGGGGCCTCCTACGAGCAGTACTTC
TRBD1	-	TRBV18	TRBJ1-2	CASSPPSTGGDYGYTF	TGTGCCAGCTCACCCCCCTCGACAGGGGGTGACTATGGCTACACCTTC
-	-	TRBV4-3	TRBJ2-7	CASSSKGKGSGGSYEQYF	TGCGCCAGCAGCTCAAAGGGAAAAGGATCCGGGGGCTCCTACGAGCAGTACTTC
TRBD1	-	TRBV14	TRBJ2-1	CASSRQGANEQFF	TGTGCCAGCAGCCGACAGGGGGCGAATGAGCAGTTCTTC
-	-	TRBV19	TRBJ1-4	CASSIKGRINEKLFF	TGTGCCAGTAGTATTAAAGGGAGAATTAATGAAAAACTGTTTTTT
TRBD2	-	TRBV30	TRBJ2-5	CAWSVLAGVETQYF	TGTGCCTGGAGTGTATTAGCGGGGGTTGAGACCCAGTACTTC
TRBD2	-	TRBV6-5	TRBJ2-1	CASSYWTSGQNEQFF	TGTGCCAGCAGTTACTGGACTAGCGGACAGAATGAGCAGTTCTTC
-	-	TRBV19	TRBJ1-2	CASSSVYGYTF	TGTGCCAGTAGTTCGGTATATGGCTACACCTTC
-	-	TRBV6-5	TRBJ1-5	CASSSARGYGNQPQHF	TGTGCCAGCAGTTCCGCCCGGGGTTACGGCAATCAGCCCCAGCATTTT
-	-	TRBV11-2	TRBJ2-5	CASSLGLAWETQYF	TGTGCCAGCAGCTTAGGGCTAGCCTGGGAGACCCAGTACTTC
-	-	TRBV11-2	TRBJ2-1	CASSLATRGGGEQFF	TGTGCCAGCAGCTTAGCTACTAGAGGAGGTGGTGAGCAGTTCTTC